These T cell receptor beta chains were read from a single sample in a study of T cell responses to AZD1222 COVID-19 vaccine. Profiling relied on immunoSEQ multiplex PCR, and the TCRdb table lists in-frame clones only, not all of them. Of approximately 100,000 clones detected, roughly nine tenths appear once; the ten largest clones hold 5%. This sample comprised peripheral blood, obtained 28 days after the second AZD1222 dose. The receptors derive from an adult who received the AZD1222 COVID-19 vaccine. Each CDR3 is given with its conserved first and last residue. A D gene is named only where the DNA matches it firmly. Rows may omit the clone size; those that give it use once, few, many or a size class.

CDR3aa: CASSWRGGGQPQHF; CDR3nt: TGTGCCAGCAGCTGGCGGGGGGGAGGTCAGCCCCAGCATTTT; abundance: once; d_gene: -; j_gene: TRBJ1-5; v_gene: TRBV6-5
CDR3aa: CASSMVEGFTEAFF; CDR3nt: TGTGCCAGTAGTATGGTTGAAGGTTTTACTGAAGCTTTCTTT; abundance: -; d_gene: -; j_gene: TRBJ1-1; v_gene: TRBV19
CDR3aa: CASRRDRDSYGYTF; CDR3nt: TGTGCCAGCAGAAGGGACAGGGACAGCTATGGCTACACCTTC; abundance: -; d_gene: TRBD1; j_gene: TRBJ1-2; v_gene: TRBV27
CDR3aa: CASSSRMGETQYF; CDR3nt: TGCGCCAGCAGCTCACGGATGGGCGAGACCCAGTACTTC; abundance: -; d_gene: -; j_gene: TRBJ2-5; v_gene: TRBV5-1
CDR3aa: CASSPRGQGTDTQYF; CDR3nt: TGTGCCAGCAGCCCAAGGGGGCAGGGCACAGATACGCAGTATTTT; abundance: -; d_gene: TRBD1; j_gene: TRBJ2-3; v_gene: TRBV11-1
CDR3aa: CASSLAARNTDTQYF; CDR3nt: TGCGCCAGCAGCTTGGCCGCCCGGAACACAGATACGCAGTATTTT; abundance: -; d_gene: -; j_gene: TRBJ2-3; v_gene: TRBV5-1
CDR3aa: CASFGHGGLTSDTEAFF; CDR3nt: TGTGCCAGCTTCGGTCATGGGGGGCTTACGTCAGACACTGAAGCTTTCTTT; abundance: -; d_gene: -; j_gene: TRBJ1-1; v_gene: TRBV7-8
CDR3aa: CASSPSGTGNQPQHF; CDR3nt: TGTGCCAGCAGCCCCTCGGGGACAGGGAATCAGCCCCAGCATTTT; abundance: -; d_gene: TRBD1; j_gene: TRBJ1-5; v_gene: TRBV3-1/TRBV3-2
CDR3aa: CASSKQPLSGNTIYF; CDR3nt: TGTGCCAGCAGCAAACAGCCTCTCTCTGGAAACACCATATATTTT; abundance: -; d_gene: -; j_gene: TRBJ1-3; v_gene: TRBV7-2
CDR3aa: CASSKACEAGRGEKLFF; CDR3nt: TGTGCCAGCAGCAAAGCGTGTGAAGCAGGGAGGGGTGAAAAACTGTTTTTT; abundance: -; d_gene: -; j_gene: TRBJ1-4; v_gene: TRBV21-1
CDR3aa: CASSQNRQSAGELFF; CDR3nt: TGTGCCAGTAGTCAAAACCGACAGTCTGCGGGGGAGCTGTTTTTT; abundance: -; d_gene: -; j_gene: TRBJ2-2; v_gene: TRBV19
CDR3aa: CASSLGTAQTIEAFF; CDR3nt: TGTGCCAGCAGCTTAGGGACAGCCCAAACAATTGAAGCTTTCTTT; abundance: -; d_gene: -; j_gene: TRBJ1-1; v_gene: TRBV7-9
CDR3aa: CASSQSLNVFQETQYF; CDR3nt: TGCGCCAGCAGTCAATCGCTTAACGTATTCCAAGAGACCCAGTACTTC; abundance: -; d_gene: -; j_gene: TRBJ2-5; v_gene: TRBV23-1
CDR3aa: CASSRQGDGNTIYF; CDR3nt: TGCGCCAGCAGCCGACAGGGTGACGGAAACACCATATATTTT; abundance: -; d_gene: TRBD1; j_gene: TRBJ1-3; v_gene: TRBV5-1
CDR3aa: CASSRKTGRGADYTF; CDR3nt: TGTGCCAGCAGTCGGAAGACGGGGCGGGGTGCGGACTACACCTTC; abundance: -; d_gene: -; j_gene: TRBJ1-2; v_gene: TRBV27
CDR3aa: CASSQGQGDGGPQHF; CDR3nt: TGCGCCAGCAGCCAGGGACAGGGGGACGGTGGGCCCCAGCATTTT; abundance: -; d_gene: TRBD1; j_gene: TRBJ1-5; v_gene: TRBV4-1
CDR3aa: CASSSQGMGYTF; CDR3nt: TGTGCCAGCAGCTCACAGGGGATGGGCTACACCTTC; abundance: -; d_gene: TRBD1; j_gene: TRBJ1-2; v_gene: TRBV7-9
CDR3aa: CASSKPVLSYNEQFF; CDR3nt: TGTGCCAGTAGTAAGCCAGTACTCTCCTACAATGAGCAGTTCTTC; abundance: -; d_gene: -; j_gene: TRBJ2-1; v_gene: TRBV19
CDR3aa: CASSQELTDSFAKQYF; CDR3nt: TGCGCCAGCAGCCAAGAGCTCACGGACTCCTTTGCGAAGCAGTACTTC; abundance: -; d_gene: -; j_gene: TRBJ2-7; v_gene: TRBV4-1
CDR3aa: CASSEQGWSGELFF; CDR3nt: TGTGCCAGTAGTGAACAGGGTTGGTCCGGGGAGCTGTTTTTT; abundance: -; d_gene: -; j_gene: TRBJ2-2; v_gene: TRBV19
CDR3aa: CASSQGTYQPQHF; CDR3nt: TGTGCCAGCAGCCAAGGGACGTATCAGCCCCAGCATTTT; abundance: -; d_gene: -; j_gene: TRBJ1-5; v_gene: TRBV3-1/TRBV3-2
CDR3aa: CASSRGRNTEAFF; CDR3nt: TGTGCCAGCAGCAGGGGACGAAACACTGAAGCTTTCTTT; abundance: -; d_gene: -; j_gene: TRBJ1-1; v_gene: TRBV5-8
CDR3aa: CASSPAHEQYF; CDR3nt: TGTGCCAGCAGCCCTGCCCACGAGCAGTACTTC; abundance: -; d_gene: -; j_gene: TRBJ2-7; v_gene: TRBV6-1
CDR3aa: CASSLGRHNEKLFF; CDR3nt: TGTGCCAGCAGCTTGGGACGGCATAATGAAAAACTGTTTTTT; abundance: -; d_gene: -; j_gene: TRBJ1-4; v_gene: TRBV7-2